Shown below are 7 T cell receptor beta chains from a single sample sequenced in a study of shared clonotypes between healthy human individuals. Method: immunoSEQ multiplex PCR; TCRdb's copy keeps in-frame clones and lacks some. The sample lists about 1.5 million clones, approximately 98% occurring once. What was sequenced was naive CD4+ T cells sorted from blood. This sample's subset: CD45RA+ positively selected. These receptors originate from a man aged 25-45 years in good health.

This clone was picked up one time. Other nucleotide sequences in the sample specify the same CDR3. This chain joins TRBV2 and TRBJ2-2; D remains ambiguous. CDR3 size: 14 residues. The V and J ends lost 4 bases and 0 bases respectively, with 6 bases between them. CDR1 SNHLY and CDR2 FYNNEI come from the germline V gene. DNA of the CDR3: TGTGCCAGCAGTGCAACAGCGAACACCGGGGAGCTGTTTTTT. Its translation is CASSATANTGELFF.

This sequence joins TRBV6-6 and TRBJ1-5; a weak D match, TRBD1 (5 bases). Germline assignment: CDR1 MNHNY and CDR2 SVGAGI (reference sequence). Trimming shortened V by 5 bases and J by 5 bases, and 10 bases separated the two germline ends. The CDR3 contains 13 residues. CDR3 protein: CASSPPRDQPQHF. The CDR3 DNA reads TGTGCCAGCAGTCCCCCCAGGGATCAGCCCCAGCATTTT.

Remarks on this clone: Mismatch with germline at one junction end may stem from a read error. The V gene is TRBV7-8, the J gene TRBJ2-7; D is undetermined. This CDR3 contains 11 residues. Germline CDR1 is SGHVS and CDR2 is FQNEAQ. The CDR3 is CAIAGPYVQYF. CDR3 nucleotide sequence: TGTGCCATCGCCGGACCGTACGTGCAGTACTTC.

This clone appeared once. The chain employs TRBV2 and TRBJ2-1; 8 bases match TRBD2. Germline V lookup: CDR1 SNHLY, CDR2 FYNNEI. The CDR3 sequence is 17 residues long. In nucleotides, the CDR3 is TGTTCTAGCTGGGGTAGCGGGACTCCGAGCTCCTACAATGAGCAGTTCTTC. It encodes CSSWGSGTPSSYNEQFF.

V gene TRBV27 combines with J gene TRBJ2-7; no clear D gene. Trimming took off 4 bases at V and 4 bases at J, with 14 bases between the two ends. Germline V lookup: CDR1 MNHEY, CDR2 SMNVEV (reference sequence). The CDR3 is 14 amino acids. The CDR3 reads CASSSINTDYEQYF. As DNA, the CDR3 is TGTGCCAGCAGTTCCATTAATACGGATTACGAGCAGTACTTC.

The V gene is TRBV29-1, the J gene TRBJ2-1; 8 bases are shared with TRBD1. V dropped 6 bases and J dropped 3; count of bases not matched to a gene: 4. This CDR3 has 13 residues. Germline V gene sequence: CDR1 SQVTM, CDR2 ANQGSEA. The CDR3 sequence: CSVAGTGYNEQFF. DNA for the CDR3: TGCAGCGTGGCCGGGACAGGCTACAATGAGCAGTTCTTC.

The V and J genes are TRBV5-1 and TRBJ2-7; the match to TRBD1 covers 8 bases. V was clipped by 4 bases and J by 4 bases; unmatched bases: 10. CDR3 length: 15 residues. The germline gives CDR1 SGHRS, CDR2 YFSETQ. This CDR3 reads CASSLPGQELYEQYF. The CDR3 coding sequence is TGCGCCAGCAGCCTTCCGGGACAGGAGCTATACGAGCAGTACTTC.